This T cell receptor (beta chain) was recorded in a study of vaccination effects on CD4 cells after COVID-19. Sequencing was preceded by expansion of antigen-specific CD4+ T cells with viral peptide pools in the ViraFEST assay. Following 10 days of culture, CD4+ T cells were isolated. Negative nucleocapsid antibody tests before and after vaccination confirmed no previous SARS-CoV-2 infection. Both day 3 and day 7 saw half the medium replaced with IL-2 medium. As concerns this clone: Its matching antigen is unknown.

Whole-study findings and limits: Infection- and vaccine-induced clones contracted markedly late after vaccination.

The CDR3 loop spans 17 amino acids. Sequencing was performed with immunoSEQ multiplex PCR; in TCRdb, only in-frame clones are kept and a portion is missing. The data show tens of thousands of clones, around 70% seen once. This TCR was recovered from a human donor who received a COVID-19 vaccine. The chain recombines TRBV21-1 with TRBJ1-1. TRBV21-1 is recorded as a pseudogene. The sample consisted of CD4+ T cells from PBMCs cultured with SARS-CoV-2 spike peptides, taken before COVID-19 vaccination. The DNA for the CDR3 is TGTGCCAGCAGCAAAGACCCACGGGACGGGCGGAACACTGAAGCTTTCTTT. Amino acid sequence: CASSKDPRDGRNTEAFF.